This TCR beta chain appears in the sequencing data of a study of cytomegalovirus exposure and HLA in healthy donors (dated by TCRdb to 2017 to 2019). Regarding the research as a whole: An earlier analysis of roughly 630 of the donors reported roughly 270 Gb of sequence data and 117 million unique TCR beta sequences from 150 million to 200 million T cells. About 280 gigabases of sequencing data and around 88 million unique TCR sequences made up an early release that covered approximately 620 HLA-typed donors. The genetic ancestry cluster associated with self-reported Caucasian donors included 65% to 90% of the 300 to 450 genotyped donors. The study aimed to test whether cataloging public T cell receptors could reveal signatures of past pathogen exposure. The study profiled the T cell repertoires of more than 500 subjects by immunosequencing and related them to cytomegalovirus serostatus. Along with the approximately 670-subject first cohort, a separate validation cohort of around 110 different subjects was used. To predict cytomegalovirus infection status, the study brought together high-throughput TCR immunosequencing, statistical association of individual TCRs with disease status, and machine learning. A later analysis re-examined previously published TCR beta repertoires from more than 650 donors and added high-resolution HLA genotyping to investigate patterns of TCR occurrence. In the later analysis, no new phenotypic data were used to find candidate immune exposures; instead, reliance was placed on TCR beta sequences and their occurrence across donors. An earlier analysis of 500 to 650 of the donors applied high-throughput TCR beta sequencing to assess whether each TCR beta V gene segment acted as functional or pseudogenic. Donor age, sex, ethnicity and CMV serostatus were compiled together with the repertoire data. Genome-wide SNP genotypes for about 55% of the 666 donors were used in a later genetic analysis, which treated that subset as a discovery cohort. All discovery cohort repertoires had been generated on a single sequencing platform. Class I and class II HLA loci were covered by the typing at four-digit resolution. Typing coverage varied by locus: roughly 629-640 donors for A, B, C, DRB1 and DQB1; more than 500 for DQA1; some 610 for DPA1; approximately 470 for DPB1. A handful of DR-DQ haplotypes were handled as single units for association and clustering because linkage in the cohort was strong. On average, 235,054 unique TCR beta nucleotide sequences were sequenced per donor among a few hundred genotyped donors of the cohort, with roughly 19% of those sequences being non-productive.

Library generation was performed with the immunoSEQ multiplex PCR assay. A mixture of 60 forward primers for TCR Vbeta segments and 13 reverse primers for TCR Jbeta segments was used in the multiplex PCR. The CDR3 region of rearranged TCR beta genes was amplified from genomic DNA with a multiplex PCR assay. On the Illumina HiSeq System, the amplified TCR beta libraries were sequenced as 87-base-pair reads. Regarding the original processing steps: A later analysis tallied tens of millions of unique TCR beta chains across the 666 repertoires, and about 10 million of those chains were shared by two or more donors. A nearest-neighbor algorithm error-corrected the raw reads and collapsed the reads into unique sequences, merging closely related sequences to remove PCR and sequencing errors. CDR3 sequences were aligned to IMGT reference sequences to assign V, D and J gene segments. For a sequence to be retained, a match of at least six nucleotides was required to both a V gene segment and a J gene segment. Rearrangements were called productive when the CDR3 lacked stop codons and stayed in frame with V and J; all others were non-productive. Following IMGT convention, CDR3 was defined as the stretch from the second conserved V-encoded cysteine up to the conserved J-encoded phenylalanine. The earlier analysis of about 610 of the donors excluded sequences that lacked an unambiguous match to a single V gene segment. An earlier analysis of several hundred of the donors called V segments functional above 56.7% productive rearrangements and segregating when the between-donor standard deviation exceeded 5%. A statistical classification framework was developed to diagnose cytomegalovirus status using the catalog of TCR beta chain sequences. A later analysis assigned V and J genes by comparing TCR nucleotide sequences with IMGT/GENE-DB human TR gene sequences. Using the TCRdist pipeline, a later analysis assigned CDR3 sequences along with most-parsimonious VDJ recombination scenarios. In a later analysis, each TCR beta chain was defined by its CDR3 amino acid sequence together with its V-gene family, and reads lacking a unique V-gene family were excluded. In a later analysis, 450 to 600 highly shared, low-generation-probability nucleotide sequences were removed to address suspected cross-contamination and a sequencing artifact. A later analysis calculated a clonal expansion index for each public chain from normalized within-repertoire ranks of inferred template counts. In a later analysis, generation probabilities were computed with a VDJ recombination model fitted to out-of-frame rearrangements, and the resulting probabilities were checked against IGoR. Hypergeometric tests were used in a later analysis to score TCR-TCR, TCR-HLA and TCR-CMV co-occurrence, with a repertoire-size bias correction applied to the TCR pairs. False discovery rates were estimated in a later analysis by permuting HLA or CMV assignments 20 times. In a later analysis, co-occurring TCRs were grouped with DBSCAN, and TCRdist sequence similarity was added when clustering was performed within HLA-allele-positive subsets. Co-occurrence clustering excluded repertoires with fewer than 30,000 or more than 120,000 public chains, plus five with anomalous nucleotide sharing. Imported from immuneACCESS, the table was reduced by TCRdb to in-frame sequences with V and J called. These copies leave out some clones; in studies compared against another copy, an unresolved V gene accounts for under half, and the cause of the remainder is not known. V and J calls and clone size are as listed in that table; D and trimming were resolved from the DNA. The sample table records about 190,000 clones; just under 75% of these occur just once. The ten largest clones add up to about 4.6% of the sample.

What the research found in general, with its limitations: A few of the identified cytomegalovirus-associated TCR beta chains were confirmed in vitro to be specific for cytomegalovirus antigens. In the study, roughly 160 TCR beta chains were listed as associated with cytomegalovirus. An earlier analysis of approximately 600 of the donors showed that most TCR beta V segments appeared in productive rearrangements either about 87% or about 30% of the time, which broadly matched IMGT annotations. Most TCR sequences were observed very rarely across donors, whereas some public TCRs were present in many individuals. Correlated functional status among segregating V segments might reflect linkage disequilibrium, but an unknown experimental factor could not be ruled out. The only immune exposure information available for the cohort was CMV serostatus. A further reported finding was that TCR beta sequences accurately predicted the HLA-A and HLA-B alleles for most subjects in the first cohort. Because HLA typing was missing for some donors at each locus, association tests included only the typed subset. A later genetic analysis reported fewer N-insertions in productive TCRs among donors in an Asian-associated ancestry cluster than the approximately 700-donor mean. Strong co-occurrence of HLA alleles, especially DR and DQ, made assigning TCR associations to individual alleles difficult. Sequencing depth was assumed to be roughly uniform across donors in the presence/absence analyses, though that assumption may not hold. In a later analysis, the rate of TCR association differed among HLA loci, with DRB1 alleles having the most associated TCRs and HLA-C alleles having the fewest. A later analysis reported that several top co-occurrence clusters appeared linked to parvovirus B19, influenza, CMV and Epstein-Barr virus. An association between a missense DCLRE1C variant and V-gene and J-gene trimming of TCR beta chains was found in a later genetic analysis and replicated in an independent cohort. The classifier was reported to diagnose cytomegalovirus status with high specificity and sensitivity in both the original and validation cohorts. The earlier analysis of fewer than 750 of the donors excluded over 15 rarely observed V segments, including chromosome 9 orphons, because counts were too low. In a later analysis, HLA-associated TCR beta chains showed more clonal expansion and lower generation probabilities than non-associated chains that were equally common. A later analysis associated about 17,000 TCR beta sequences with specific HLA alleles at a false discovery rate of 0.05. According to a later analysis, most CMV-associated TCR beta chains appeared to be HLA-restricted, and the HLA associations seemed to be driven largely by CMV exposure. The cohort was sequenced for TCR beta chains only, and without alpha or paired-chain data the features that could be detected were limited. According to the authors, the approach could potentially be generalized to other disease states and immunological phenotypes. A cluster of highly shared sequence variants was judged likely to be a technical artifact of the sequencing pipeline. Some IMGT-functional V segments, including TRBV6-2 and TRBV6-3, could not be told apart with the 87-base-pair reads, so those segments were excluded.

Relative to germline, V is missing 4 bases and J is missing 3 bases, with 4 bases of the junction outside any gene match. CDR3 length: 14 amino acids, cysteine to phenylalanine. Here the CDR3 DNA is all that survives: 42 bases in frame from base 1. CDR1 and CDR2 (SGHDT, YYEEEE) derive from the germline V gene. With regard to this clone: The specificity of this receptor is unknown. Base qualities are not provided; no much larger clone lies one nucleotide away.

In total, 500 to 700 healthy bone marrow donors made up the cohort. All cohort members were sampled while nominally healthy, although unrecorded immune exposures were likely present. The donor tested CMV seropositive and was one of the 289 seropositive cohort members. A peripheral blood sample was collected from each donor, and TCR beta sequencing was performed on peripheral blood mononuclear cells. Genomic DNA was extracted from the blood cell samples with the Qiagen DNeasy Blood Extraction Kit. Material for sequencing was PBMCs. The TCR sequence derives from a young man in good health and CMV-seropositive. This receptor chain uses TRBV5-6 and TRBJ2-7, with 10 bases in between that match TRBD1. The CDR3 is CASSRQGAGYEQYF. The DNA sequence reads TGTGCCAGCAGCCGACAGGGGGCGGGCTACGAGCAGTACTTC.